This entry lists 4 T cell receptor beta chains sequenced from one sample in a study of blood T cell repertoires in COVID-19. The protocol was immunoSEQ multiplex PCR, while the TCRdb copy is restricted to in-frame clones and leaves out a portion. The sample shows 45,000 to 65,000 clones, around four fifths of them seen only once. Sequencing was done on a sample of peripheral blood. These receptors were taken from a man between 65 and 79 years old with active COVID-19.

V gene TRBV12-3 or TRBV12-4 combines with J gene TRBJ2-2; D not resolved. The CDR3 loop spans 13 amino acids. V lost 2 bases and J lost 4, with 5 bases in between. The CDR3 sequence is CASSLFSTGELFF. The CDR3 bases are TGTGCCAGCAGTTTATTCTCCACCGGGGAGCTGTTTTTT.

This clone was observed a single time. J is TRBJ1-2 and V is TRBV3-1 (or the pseudogene TRBV3-2); 10 bases agree with TRBD1. Germline-derived CDR1 and CDR2 are LGHDT and YNNKEL (reference sequence). With V trimmed by 0 bases and J by 1 base, 5 bases remained unmatched. CDR3 length: 17 residues. The DNA for the CDR3 is TGTGCCAGCAGCCAAGAGGGACAGGGGCCGTTTAACTATGGCTACACCTTC. Protein sequence: CASSQEGQGPFNYGYTF.

The rearrangement joins TRBV6-6 to TRBJ1-5; TRBD1 matches 9 bases. This CDR3 comprises 16 residues. Trimming removed 3 bases from V and 6 bases from J; junction bases left unmatched: 9. Germline-derived CDR1 and CDR2 are MNHNY and SVGAGI (reference sequence). The CDR3 here is CASSYSTGGVGQPQHF. CDR3 sequence (DNA): TGTGCCAGCAGTTATTCCACAGGGGGCGTTGGTCAGCCCCAGCATTTT.

This clone ranks as medium-sized. The CDR3: CASSSPQGPGETQYF. The CDR3 region has the DNA TGTGCCAGCAGCTCCCCACAGGGTCCCGGAGAGACCCAGTACTTC. V is TRBV7-9 and J is TRBJ2-5, with D possibly being TRBD1 (6 bases). The CDR3 spans 15 residues. The V gene lost 4 bases and the J gene lost 4 bases, with 16 bases spanning the gap. Germline CDR1 is SEHNR and CDR2 is FQNEAQ (reference sequence).